These 32 T cell receptor beta chains originate from one sample sequenced in a study of blood T cell repertoires in COVID-19. The protocol was immunoSEQ multiplex PCR, while the TCRdb copy is restricted to in-frame clones and leaves out a portion. Of 76,000 or so clones listed, roughly 89% are singletons. The specimen was peripheral blood. These receptors were collected from a man younger than 45 with acute or convalescent COVID-19.

The rearrangement joins TRBV30 to TRBJ1-6; possible D gene TRBD1, 6 bases. Germline V gene lookup returns CDR1 GTSNPN and CDR2 SVGIG (reference sequence). The germline V and J ends were trimmed by 2 bases and 16 bases, with 18 bases remaining between them. The CDR3 has 13 residues. In nucleotides, the CDR3 is TGTGCCTGGAGTCCCGGGACAAGGAACCGGCTCCACTTT. As protein: CAWSPGTRNRLHF.

This chain uses TRBV4-1 with TRBJ2-1; D might be TRBD1 (6 bases). The germline CDR1 and CDR2 sequences are MGHRA and YSYEKL. The CDR3 extends over 16 amino acids. Trimming pared 1 base from V and 6 bases from J, leaving 16 bases between. CDR3 amino acids: CASSQGRAGARNEQFF. The CDR3, as DNA: TGCGCCAGCAGCCAAGGTCGCGCAGGGGCGCGCAATGAGCAGTTCTTC.

V and J are TRBV6-5 and TRBJ1-1, with D unresolved. Trimming removed 7 bases at V and 11 bases at J, with 14 bases between. This CDR3 is built from 11 residues. The germline V gene encodes CDR1 MNHEY and CDR2 SVGAGI. Written as DNA, the CDR3 is TGTGCCAGCACGGTAGGACTATTGGCTTTCTTT. Protein product: CASTVGLLAFF.

This sequence joins TRBV29-1 and TRBJ2-4, with 7 bases lining up with TRBD2. Germline lookup yields CDR1 SQVTM and CDR2 ANQGSEA. There are 15 residues in the CDR3. With V trimmed by 3 bases and J by 1 base, 6 bases remained unmatched. The CDR3 DNA sequence: TGCAGCGTTGACAGCGGGGCGGGGGCCAAAAACATTCAGTACTTC. Amino acid sequence: CSVDSGAGAKNIQYF. Based on the CDR3 plus reference TRBV29-1 and TRBJ2-4, the full variable domain is SAVISQKPSRDICQRGTSLTIQCQVDSQVTMMFWYRQQPGQSLTLIATANQGSEATYESGFVIDKFPISRPNLTFSTLTVSNMSPEDSSIYLCSVDSGAGAKNIQYFGAGTRLSVL.

This chain joins TRBV4-2 and TRBJ2-5; D possibly corresponds to TRBD2 (5 bases). CDR1 and CDR2 from the germline V gene are LGHNA and YNFKEQ. V shed 1 base and J shed 5 bases, with 26 bases lying between them. This CDR3 comprises 19 residues. The CDR3 region has the DNA TGTGCCAGCAGCCAAGGTCTCGCTATTGAACCCTCTAGGAGGGAGACCCAGTACTTC. Protein: CASSQGLAIEPSRRETQYF.

The table lists this clone with a few counts. CDR3 sequence: CAWVQDILKGHTEAFF. The CDR3 coding sequence is TGTGCCTGGGTACAGGACATACTCAAAGGGCATACTGAAGCTTTCTTT. The chain uses TRBV30 and TRBJ1-1; perhaps TRBD1 as D (5 bases). V dropped 5 bases and J dropped 5 bases, with 24 bases sitting between them. Germline V gene sequence: CDR1 GTSNPN, CDR2 SVGIG (reference sequence). There are 16 residues in the CDR3.

The rearrangement links TRBV27 to TRBJ2-1; maybe TRBD1 (6 bases). The V gene lost 5 bases and the J gene lost 9 bases, with 14 bases spanning the gap. The germline V gene has CDR1 MNHEY and CDR2 SMNVEV (reference sequence). The CDR3 totals 13 residues. CDR3 sequence reads: CASSQGKGFEQFF. The CDR3 coding sequence is TGTGCCAGCAGTCAGGGGAAAGGCTTTGAGCAGTTCTTC.

This chain connects TRBV12-3 or TRBV12-4 to TRBJ1-1; D possibly corresponds to TRBD1 (5 bases). Trimming stripped 6 bases from V and 2 bases from J, with 10 bases between. The CDR3 runs 13 residues. CDR3 DNA sequence: TGTGCCAGCAGGCCCACAGGAAACACTGAAGCTTTCTTT. Its translation: CASRPTGNTEAFF.

The rearrangement joins TRBV11-2 to TRBJ2-6; D possibly corresponds to TRBD1 (6 bases). V gave up 6 bases and J gave up 5 bases, with 17 bases separating them. CDR3 length equals 16 residues. In germline, CDR1 is SGHAT, CDR2 FQNNGV. CDR3 bases: TGTGCCAGCAGTTTGGACAGACAGGCCTGGGCCAACGTCCTGACTTTC. Translation gives CASSLDRQAWANVLTF.

The DNA for the CDR3 is TGTGCCAGTAGTATAGCTAGCACAGCAGATACGCAGTATTTT. It encodes CASSIASTADTQYF. J is TRBJ2-3 and V is TRBV19; tentatively, D is TRBD2 (5 bases). CDR3 length: 14 residues. Looked up from germline, CDR1 is LNHDA and CDR2 is SQIVND (reference sequence). V gave up 1 base and J gave up 4 bases, with 9 bases separating them.

This clone was recorded once. V usage is TRBV30 and J usage is TRBJ2-1; D unclear. Germline CDR1 and CDR2: GTSNPN and SVGIG (reference sequence). The CDR3 runs 15 residues. V dropped 1 base and J dropped 4 bases, with 14 bases sitting between them. The CDR3 sequence is CAWSGLSEKYNEQFF. The CDR3 DNA reads TGTGCCTGGAGTGGTCTAAGCGAGAAGTACAATGAGCAGTTCTTC.

This sequence joins TRBV27 and TRBJ2-3, with 7 bases identical to TRBD2. Unmatched junction bases numbered 9, after V lost 5 bases and J lost 1 base. Germline V gene lookup returns CDR1 MNHEY and CDR2 SMNVEV (reference sequence). This CDR3 has 16 residues. The CDR3 DNA follows: TGTGCCAGCAGTCGGCGGGAGTGGAGGGGCACAGATACGCAGTATTTT. This gives the protein CASSRREWRGTDTQYF.

This chain links TRBV3-1 (or the pseudogene TRBV3-2) with TRBJ1-6; D gene uncertain. Germline loops: CDR1 LGHDT, CDR2 YNNKEL (reference sequence). The CDR3 has 16 amino acids. Trimming took off 5 bases at V and 4 bases at J, with 15 bases between the two ends. The CDR3 bases are TGTGCCAGCAGCATAGAGCCCGGGGAGTATAATTCACCCCTCCACTTT. Translated: CASSIEPGEYNSPLHF.

The V call is TRBV2, the J call TRBJ1-5; D remains ambiguous. The CDR3 is 14 residues long. In germline, CDR1 is SNHLY, CDR2 FYNNEI. Trimming left V 4 bases short and J 3 bases short, with 10 bases between. This CDR3 is CASSAREANQPQHF. CDR3 bases: TGTGCCAGCAGTGCGAGGGAGGCCAATCAGCCCCAGCATTTT.

The J gene is TRBJ1-1, the V gene TRBV4-2; D is uncertain. CDR1 LGHNA and CDR2 YNFKEQ come from the germline V gene. The V end was cut by 0 bases, the J end by 1 base, with 12 bases between. The CDR3 covers 16 residues. The CDR3 spells CASSQDPRSGNTEAFF. The DNA of the CDR3 is TGTGCCAGCAGCCAAGATCCAAGATCAGGGAACACTGAAGCTTTCTTT.

Turning to this clone: Within the sample, other DNA sequences also encode this same CDR3. This rearrangement joins TRBV9 to TRBJ2-7, with 7 bases aligning to TRBD1. The junction had 6 bases not matched to a gene; V was cut back by 3 bases and J by 0 bases. CDR3 size: 15 residues. Per the germline V gene, CDR1 is SGDLS and CDR2 is YYNGEE. CDR3 amino acids: CASSEGTAPSYEQYF. The DNA of the CDR3 is TGTGCCAGCAGCGAAGGGACAGCTCCCTCCTACGAGCAGTACTTC.

This chain connects TRBV28 to TRBJ2-1, with TRBD2 identical over 9 bases. The CDR3 covers 22 residues. The germline V gene has CDR1 MDHEN and CDR2 SYDVKM. After removal of 4 bases from V and 4 bases from J, the junction contained 26 bases not matched to a gene. This CDR3 is CASSSIPGASSGTTDKYNEQFF. The CDR3 DNA reads TGTGCCAGCAGTTCCATCCCGGGGGCCTCTAGCGGGACTACAGACAAGTACAATGAGCAGTTCTTC.

This chain joins TRBV28 and TRBJ2-1; a possible D gene is TRBD1 (5 bases). The CDR3 contains 15 residues. Germline V lookup: CDR1 MDHEN, CDR2 SYDVKM. V was trimmed by 6 bases and J by 0 bases, leaving 12 bases between them. DNA of the CDR3: TGTGCCAGCAGCCTAGGGGTTAGCTCCTACAATGAGCAGTTCTTC. This gives the protein CASSLGVSSYNEQFF.

The chain is built from TRBV7-2 and TRBJ1-6, with D perhaps matching TRBD1 (6 bases). CDR3 length: 15 amino acids. Germline-derived CDR1 and CDR2 are SGHTA and FQGNSA. V lost 1 base to trimming and J lost 9 bases, with 13 bases between them. CDR3 loop: CASSLETGMSSPLHF. DNA of the CDR3: TGTGCCAGCAGCTTAGAGACAGGAATGAGTTCACCCCTCCACTTT.

This chain connects TRBV27 to TRBJ2-3, with D unclear. CDR1 MNHEY and CDR2 SMNVEV come from the germline V gene (reference sequence). The germline V and J ends were trimmed by 5 bases and 4 bases, with 16 bases remaining between them. CDR3 length: 15 amino acids. CDR3 amino acids: CASSPTSVFPDTQYF. Written as DNA, the CDR3 is TGTGCCAGCAGTCCCACGAGTGTCTTCCCAGATACGCAGTATTTT.

This chain joins TRBV30 and TRBJ2-2; TRBD2 matches 10 bases. The germline CDR1 and CDR2 sequences are GTSNPN and SVGIG (reference sequence). J gave up 4 bases and V 7 bases, and 6 bases lay outside the gene matches. The CDR3 totals 14 residues. As DNA, the CDR3 is TGTGCCTATACAGCGGGAGGGGGCACCGGGGAGCTGTTTTTT. Protein: CAYTAGGGTGELFF.

CDR3: CAWTLGAGGWTGELFF. CDR3 DNA sequence: TGTGCCTGGACCTTAGGGGCGGGAGGTTGGACCGGGGAGCTGTTTTTT. The chain carries TRBV30 and TRBJ2-2, with TRBD2 identical over 8 bases. Germline values: CDR1 GTSNPN, CDR2 SVGIG (reference sequence). CDR3 size: 16 residues. The V and J ends lost 4 bases and 5 bases, in that order; junction bases with no gene match: 12. Combining the CDR3 with reference TRBV30 and TRBJ2-2 gives the whole variable domain SQTIHQWPATLVQPVGSPLSLECTVEGTSNPNLYWYRQAAGRGLQLLFYSVGIGQISSEVPQNLSASRPQDRQFILSSKKLLLSDSGFYLCAWTLGAGGWTGELFFGEGSRLTVL.

The genes are TRBV7-3 and TRBJ2-5; D perhaps matches TRBD2 (6 bases). CDR3 length equals 16 residues. Germline CDR1 reads SGHTA; CDR2 reads FQGTGA. Trimming shortened V by 4 bases and J by 3 bases, and 18 bases separated the two germline ends. The CDR3 sequence is CASSSQRAGGKETQYF. The CDR3 DNA reads TGTGCCAGCAGCTCGCAGCGGGCTGGGGGGAAAGAGACCCAGTACTTC. Complete variable domain (other parts from reference TRBV7-3 and TRBJ2-5): GAGVSQTPSNKVTEKGKYVELRCDPISGHTALYWYRQSLGQGPEFLIYFQGTGAADDSGLPNDRFFAVRPEGSVSTLKIQRTERGDSAVYLCASSSQRAGGKETQYFGPGTRLLVL.

The rearrangement links TRBV24-1 to TRBJ2-2; 8 nucleotides align to TRBD1. This CDR3 is 16 amino acids long. V lost 4 bases and J lost 3; bases outside the gene matches: 6. Germline values: CDR1 KGHDR, CDR2 SFDVKD. The CDR3 DNA reads TGTGCCACCAGTGACTCCGACAGGGGAGACACCGGGGAGCTGTTTTTT. It translates to CATSDSDRGDTGELFF.

The rearrangement joins TRBV2 to TRBJ2-3; the D gene is possibly TRBD2 (6 bases). CDR1 SNHLY and CDR2 FYNNEI come from the germline V gene. The CDR3 loop spans 13 amino acids. V lost 7 bases and J lost 2, with 10 bases in between. CDR3 loop: CASTRRVTDTQYF. Here the CDR3 DNA reads TGTGCCAGCACTAGGAGGGTCACAGATACGCAGTATTTT.

V gene TRBV5-1 combines with J gene TRBJ2-2; tentative D call: TRBD1 (6 bases). V was pared by 5 bases and J by 6 bases, with 8 bases between. Germline assignment: CDR1 SGHRS and CDR2 YFSETQ. This CDR3 has 12 amino acids. The CDR3 is CASRSGAGELFF. DNA for the CDR3: TGCGCCAGCAGGTCAGGGGCCGGGGAGCTGTTTTTT. Filled out from reference TRBV5-1 and TRBJ2-2, the complete variable domain reads KAGVTQTPRYLIKTRGQQVTLSCSPISGHRSVSWYQQTPGQGLQFLFEYFSETQRNKGNFPGRFSGRQFSNSRSEMNVSTLELGDSALYLCASRSGAGELFFGEGSRLTVL.

This clone has only a few counts. This chain connects TRBV9 to TRBJ1-6; 7 bases are shared with TRBD1. The CDR3 has 14 residues. Germline CDR1 SGDLS, CDR2 YYNGEE. V dropped 3 bases and J dropped 11; count of bases not matched to a gene: 8. CDR3 loop: CASSAGQPLAPLHF. CDR3 bases: TGTGCCAGCAGCGCGGGACAGCCTCTGGCACCCCTCCACTTT.

The chain has TRBV6-5 and TRBJ2-1; D uncertain. This CDR3 is built from 11 residues. The germline gives CDR1 MNHEY, CDR2 SVGAGI. Trimming cost V 7 bases and J 10 bases, with 11 bases left between them. CDR3 coding DNA: TGTGCCAGCATCTTCGCAGGAGAGCAGTTCTTC. The encoded protein is CASIFAGEQFF.

The chain recombines TRBV25-1 with TRBJ2-7, with D possibly being TRBD2 (5 bases). There are 12 residues in the CDR3. Germline V gene lookup returns CDR1 MGHDK and CDR2 SYGVNS. V was clipped by 6 bases and J by 2 bases, with 8 bases between them. This chain's CDR3 is CASRGETYEQYF. CDR3 bases: TGTGCCAGCAGGGGAGAAACCTACGAGCAGTACTTC.

The chain joins TRBV25-1 to TRBJ1-4; D gene ambiguous. The CDR3 runs to 12 residues. Germline V gene data show CDR1 as MGHDK and CDR2 as SYGVNS. Trimming shortened V by 7 bases and J by 10 bases, and 13 bases separated the two germline ends. CDR3 bases: TGTGCCAGCACTGACCCGACGGGAAAACTGTTTTTT. Translated, it gives CASTDPTGKLFF.

This chain joins TRBV6-2 or TRBV6-3 and TRBJ2-7; 9 bases are shared with TRBD2. Trimming took 5 bases from V and 4 from J; bases not matched to a gene: 9. Germline lookup yields CDR1 MNHEY and CDR2 SVGEGT. The CDR3 is made up of 15 amino acids. CDR3 nucleotide sequence: TGTGCCAGCAGTGCCCCCCTAGCGGGAAAATACGAGCAGTACTTC. Translated: CASSAPLAGKYEQYF.

The chain employs TRBV11-2 and TRBJ2-7, with 9 bases lining up with TRBD1. The CDR3 runs to 15 residues. J gave up 2 bases and V 5 bases, and 7 bases lay outside the gene matches. Looked up from germline, CDR1 is SGHAT and CDR2 is FQNNGV. The DNA for the CDR3 is TGTGCCAGCAGCGAGGCGGACAGGGGCCCCTACGAGCAGTACTTC. This sequence encodes CASSEADRGPYEQYF.